This T cell receptor (beta chain) is from a study of cytomegalovirus exposure and HLA in healthy donors. This clone was counted only a few times. The PCR ran on 60 Vbeta and 13 Jbeta primers. Assay: immunoSEQ multiplex PCR; the TCRdb copy retains only in-frame clones and omits some. The table includes about 83,000 clones, around 78% detected once. Trimming removed 6 bases from V and 3 bases from J; junction bases left unmatched: 5. CDR1 is SGHDN and CDR2 is FVKESK in the germline V gene. The CDR3 consists of 15 residues. The chain links TRBV14 to TRBJ1-4; 9 bases line up with TRBD1. The sequence was obtained from a man aged 18 to 29 in good health and CMV-seropositive. Sequencing was done on a sample of PBMCs. The CDR3 loop reads CASSHRTGANEKLFF. The CDR3 bases are TGTGCCAGCAGTCACCGGACAGGGGCTAATGAAAAACTGTTTTTT.